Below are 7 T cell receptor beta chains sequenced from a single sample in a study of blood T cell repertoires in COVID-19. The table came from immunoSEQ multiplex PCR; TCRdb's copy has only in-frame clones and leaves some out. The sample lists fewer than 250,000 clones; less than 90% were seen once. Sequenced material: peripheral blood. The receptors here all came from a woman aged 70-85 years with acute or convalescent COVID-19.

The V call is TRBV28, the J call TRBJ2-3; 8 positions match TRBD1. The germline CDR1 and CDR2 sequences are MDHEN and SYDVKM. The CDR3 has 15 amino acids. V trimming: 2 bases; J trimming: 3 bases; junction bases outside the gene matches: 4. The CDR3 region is CASSLGQGWTDTQYF. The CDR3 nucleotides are TGTGCCAGCAGTTTAGGACAGGGATGGACAGATACGCAGTATTTT.

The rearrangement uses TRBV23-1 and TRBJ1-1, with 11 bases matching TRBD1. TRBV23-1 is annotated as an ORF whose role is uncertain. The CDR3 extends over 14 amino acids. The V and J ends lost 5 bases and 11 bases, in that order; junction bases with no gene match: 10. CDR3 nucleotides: TGCGCCAGCAGTGTCCCGGGACAGGGGGTTAGGGCTTTCTTT. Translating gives CASSVPGQGVRAFF.

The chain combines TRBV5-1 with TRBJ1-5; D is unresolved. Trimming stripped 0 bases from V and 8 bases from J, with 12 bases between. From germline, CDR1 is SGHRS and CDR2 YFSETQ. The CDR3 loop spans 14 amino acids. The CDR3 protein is CASSLEGPGEPQHF. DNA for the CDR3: TGCGCCAGCAGCTTGGAAGGGCCCGGGGAGCCCCAGCATTTT. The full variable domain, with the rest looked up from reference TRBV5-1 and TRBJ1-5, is KAGVTQTPRYLIKTRGQQVTLSCSPISGHRSVSWYQQTPGQGLQFLFEYFSETQRNKGNFPGRFSGRQFSNSRSEMNVSTLELGDSALYLCASSLEGPGEPQHFGDGTRLSIL.

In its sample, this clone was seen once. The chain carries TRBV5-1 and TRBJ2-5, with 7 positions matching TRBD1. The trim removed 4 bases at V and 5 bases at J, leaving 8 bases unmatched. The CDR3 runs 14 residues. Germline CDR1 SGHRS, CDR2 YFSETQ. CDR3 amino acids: CASSAQGYKETQYF. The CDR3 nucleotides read TGCGCCAGCAGCGCACAGGGGTACAAGGAGACCCAGTACTTC.

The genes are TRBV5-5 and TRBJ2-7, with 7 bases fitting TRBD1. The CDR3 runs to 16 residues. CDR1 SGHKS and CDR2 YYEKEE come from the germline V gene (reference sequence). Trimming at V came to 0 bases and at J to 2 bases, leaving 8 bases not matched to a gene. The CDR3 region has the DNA TGTGCCAGCAGCTTGGAGGGGGCAGTAGTCACCTACGAGCAGTACTTC. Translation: CASSLEGAVVTYEQYF. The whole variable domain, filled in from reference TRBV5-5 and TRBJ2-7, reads DAGVTQSPTHLIKTRGQQVTLRCSPISGHKSVSWYQQVLGQGPQFIFQYYEKEERGRGNFPDRFSARQFPNYSSELNVNALLLGDSALYLCASSLEGAVVTYEQYFGPGTRLTVT.

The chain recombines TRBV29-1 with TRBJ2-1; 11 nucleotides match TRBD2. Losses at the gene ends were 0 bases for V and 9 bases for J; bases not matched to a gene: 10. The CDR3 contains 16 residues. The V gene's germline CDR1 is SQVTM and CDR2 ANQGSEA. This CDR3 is CSVEDYVAGGPGEQFF. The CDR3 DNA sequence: TGCAGCGTTGAAGATTACGTAGCGGGGGGGCCTGGTGAGCAGTTCTTC.

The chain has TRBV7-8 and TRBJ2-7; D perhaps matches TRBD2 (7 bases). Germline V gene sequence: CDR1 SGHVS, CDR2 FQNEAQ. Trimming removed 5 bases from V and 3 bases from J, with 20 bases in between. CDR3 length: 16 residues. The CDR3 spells CASSPRGASLNYEQYF. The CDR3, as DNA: TGTGCCAGCAGCCCCCGGGGGGCCTCCCTTAACTACGAGCAGTACTTC.